The clone carrying this TCR beta chain was seen many times. Its antigen is not known. The data were taken from a study of blood T cells in healthy people across ages. Across the study: There was about one barcoded beta molecule captured by template switching per two T cells.

It was with a sample-barcoded 5' primer and a J-beta primer mix that a second PCR of about 7 to 12 cycles was run. TCRdb independently ran MiXCR on the 5' RACE reads; one entry per CDR3 protein. The data contain around 1,500,000 distinct CDR3 sequences, approximately 28% of them seen just once; the ten biggest clones take up about 7.7%. Study findings and constraints: For the donors, CMV status was unknown and possibly confounded expanded clonotype changes.

V dropped 1 base and J dropped 5 bases, with 15 bases sitting between them. Germline values: CDR1 SGHRS, CDR2 YFSETQ. There are 15 residues in the CDR3. The rearrangement links TRBV5-1 to TRBJ2-5; possibly TRBD2 for D (5 bases). The receptor's source is a woman aged 25 to 39 in good health. The source material was blood. The CDR3 loop is CASSLSRQPGETQYF. The CDR3 DNA reads as TGCGCCAGCAGCTTGTCCAGGCAACCGGGGGAGACCCAGTACTTC.